This TCR beta chain was captured in a study of shared clonotypes between healthy human individuals. The CDR3 is 17 amino acids. CDR1 is SGHRS and CDR2 is YFSETQ in the germline V gene. V was clipped by 0 bases and J by 0 bases, with 15 bases between them. TCRdb's table, derived via immunoSEQ multiplex PCR, lists solely in-frame clones and lacks some. The data hold roughly 110,000 clones, with around two thirds observed a single time. Material: memory CD8+ T cells sorted from blood. Subset of the sample: CD45RO+ cells pooled with CCR7-negative TemRA cells. This TCR was sampled from a woman aged 25-40 years in good health. This chain uses TRBV5-1 with TRBJ1-1, with D possibly matching TRBD1 (5 bases). This CDR3 reads CASSLAGTAGMNTEAFF. CDR3 DNA sequence: TGCGCCAGCAGCTTGGCCGGGACTGCTGGCATGAACACTGAAGCTTTCTTT. The variable domain in full, completed from reference TRBV5-1 and TRBJ1-1, reads KAGVTQTPRYLIKTRGQQVTLSCSPISGHRSVSWYQQTPGQGLQFLFEYFSETQRNKGNFPGRFSGRQFSNSRSEMNVSTLELGDSALYLCASSLAGTAGMNTEAFFGQGTRLTVV.